This paragraph covers one TCR beta chain sequence. Its antigen remains unidentified. V lost 5 bases, J lost 3 bases, and 6 bases stayed unmatched. CDR3 size: 17 residues. Per the germline V gene, CDR1 is SEHNR and CDR2 is FQNEAQ (reference sequence). This specimen comes from a study of T cell responses to AZD1222 COVID-19 vaccine. Findings of the study overall: Within unmutated variant regions lay the reported targets of nearly half of spike-specific TCRs. Baseline serology detected seropositivity in only six or seven AZD1222 recipients. Repertoire sampling happened only post peak T cell response. Once two AZD1222 doses were given, Spike-specific TCR breadth and depth went up.

Sequencing used immunoSEQ multiplex PCR; TCRdb keeps in-frame clones, though not all of them. This sample carries around 45,000 clones, 90% of them seen once, and the ten largest clones take 30% to 45%. This chain connects TRBV7-9 to TRBJ2-5, with 16 bases that match TRBD2. Specimen: peripheral blood, collected 28 days after the second AZD1222 dose. This receptor was identified in an adult who received the AZD1222 COVID-19 vaccine. In DNA form, the CDR3 reads TGTGCCAGCAGCCAAGGGACTAGCGGGGGGGTCGAAGAGACCCAGTACTTC. It encodes CASSQGTSGGVEETQYF.